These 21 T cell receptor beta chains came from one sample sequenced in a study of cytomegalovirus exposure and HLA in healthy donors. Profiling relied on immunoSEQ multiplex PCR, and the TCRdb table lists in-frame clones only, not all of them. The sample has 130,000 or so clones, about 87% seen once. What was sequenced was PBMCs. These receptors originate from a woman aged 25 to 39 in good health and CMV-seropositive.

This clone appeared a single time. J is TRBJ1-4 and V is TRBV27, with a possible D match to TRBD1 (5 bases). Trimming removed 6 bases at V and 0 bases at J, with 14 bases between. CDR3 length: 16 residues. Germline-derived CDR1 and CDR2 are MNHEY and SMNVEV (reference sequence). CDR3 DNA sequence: TGTGCCAGCAGCGGGGGGGGACGGCCAACTAATGAAAAACTGTTTTTT. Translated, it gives CASSGGGRPTNEKLFF.

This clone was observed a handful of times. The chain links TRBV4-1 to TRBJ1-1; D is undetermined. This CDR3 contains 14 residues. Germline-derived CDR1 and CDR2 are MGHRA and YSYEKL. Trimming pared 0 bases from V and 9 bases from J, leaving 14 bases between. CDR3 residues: CASSQDQVGLKAFF. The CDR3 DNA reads TGCGCCAGCAGCCAAGATCAGGTCGGATTAAAAGCTTTCTTT.

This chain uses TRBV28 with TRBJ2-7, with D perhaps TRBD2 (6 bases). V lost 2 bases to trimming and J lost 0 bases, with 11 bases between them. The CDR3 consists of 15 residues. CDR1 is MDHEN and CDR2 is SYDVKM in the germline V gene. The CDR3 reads CASSLLASSSYEQYF. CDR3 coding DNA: TGTGCCAGCAGTTTACTAGCGTCGAGCTCCTACGAGCAGTACTTC.

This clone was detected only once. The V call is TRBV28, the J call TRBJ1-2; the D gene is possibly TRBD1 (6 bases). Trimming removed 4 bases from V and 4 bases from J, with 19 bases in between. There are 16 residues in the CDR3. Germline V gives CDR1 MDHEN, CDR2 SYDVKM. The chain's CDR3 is CASSYTSDRTFYGYTF. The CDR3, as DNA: TGTGCCAGCAGTTACACGTCTGACAGGACCTTCTATGGCTACACCTTC.

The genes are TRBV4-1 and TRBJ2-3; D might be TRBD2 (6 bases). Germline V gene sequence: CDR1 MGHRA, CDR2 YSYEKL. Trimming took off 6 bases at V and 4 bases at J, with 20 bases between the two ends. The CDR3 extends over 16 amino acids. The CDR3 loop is CASSLESGGRADTQYF. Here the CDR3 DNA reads TGCGCCAGCAGTCTAGAGTCCGGGGGAAGAGCAGATACGCAGTATTTT.

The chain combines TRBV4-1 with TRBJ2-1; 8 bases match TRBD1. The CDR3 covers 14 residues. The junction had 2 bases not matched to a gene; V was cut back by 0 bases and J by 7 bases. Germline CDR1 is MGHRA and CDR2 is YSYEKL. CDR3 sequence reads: CASSQDDRGNEQFF. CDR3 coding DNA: TGCGCCAGCAGCCAAGATGACAGGGGTAATGAGCAGTTCTTC.

In nucleotides, the CDR3 is TGTGCCAGCAGTTGGGGCACTGGAAACACCATATATTTT. Its protein is CASSWGTGNTIYF. The rearrangement uses TRBV2 and TRBJ1-3; possible D gene TRBD1, 5 bases. This CDR3 spans 13 amino acids. The ends were cut back, 5 bases at V and 2 bases at J, with 7 bases in the middle. CDR1 SNHLY and CDR2 FYNNEI come from the germline V gene.

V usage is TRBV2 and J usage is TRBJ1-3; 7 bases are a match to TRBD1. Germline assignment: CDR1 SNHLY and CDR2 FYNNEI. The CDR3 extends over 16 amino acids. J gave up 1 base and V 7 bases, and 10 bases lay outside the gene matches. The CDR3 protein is CASTQPGQPSGNTIYF. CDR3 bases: TGTGCCAGCACCCAGCCGGGACAGCCATCTGGAAACACCATATATTTT.

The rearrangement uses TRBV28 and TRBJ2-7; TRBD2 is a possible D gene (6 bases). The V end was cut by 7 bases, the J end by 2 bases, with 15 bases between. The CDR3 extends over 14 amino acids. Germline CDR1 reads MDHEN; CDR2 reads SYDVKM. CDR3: CASTLVGGTYEQYF. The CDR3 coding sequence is TGTGCCAGCACTCTCGTGGGAGGCACCTACGAGCAGTACTTC.

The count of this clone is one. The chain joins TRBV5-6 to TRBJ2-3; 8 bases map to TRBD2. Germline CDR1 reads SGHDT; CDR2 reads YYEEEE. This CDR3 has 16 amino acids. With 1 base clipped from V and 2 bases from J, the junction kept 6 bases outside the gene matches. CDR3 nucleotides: TGTGCCAGCAGCTTGATGGCTAGCGGGCCCACAGATACGCAGTATTTT. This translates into CASSLMASGPTDTQYF. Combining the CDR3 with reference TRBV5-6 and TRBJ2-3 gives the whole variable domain DAGVTQSPTHLIKTRGQQVTLRCSPKSGHDTVSWYQQALGQGPQFIFQYYEEEERQRGNFPDRFSGHQFPNYSSELNVNALLLGDSALYLCASSLMASGPTDTQYFGPGTRLTVL.

CDR3: CASSYTGTTDTQYF. In nucleotides, the CDR3 is TGTGCCAGCAGTTACACAGGGACCACAGATACGCAGTATTTT. The chain carries TRBV6-5 and TRBJ2-3; D may be TRBD1 (6 bases). Germline V CDR1 and CDR2: MNHEY, SVGAGI. V was shortened by 2 bases and J by 2 bases, with 8 bases between the two germline ends. The CDR3 has 14 residues.

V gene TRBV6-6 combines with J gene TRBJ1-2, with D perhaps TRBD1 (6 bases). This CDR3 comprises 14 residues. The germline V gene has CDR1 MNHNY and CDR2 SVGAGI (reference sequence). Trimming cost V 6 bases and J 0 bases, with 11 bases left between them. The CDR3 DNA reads TGTGCCAGCAGCCCGGGGACATCTAACTATGGCTACACCTTC. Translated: CASSPGTSNYGYTF.

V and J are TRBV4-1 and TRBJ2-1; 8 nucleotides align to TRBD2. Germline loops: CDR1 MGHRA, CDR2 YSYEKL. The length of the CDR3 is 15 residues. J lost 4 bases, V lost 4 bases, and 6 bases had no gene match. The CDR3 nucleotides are TGCGCCAGCAGCCGAGGCGGGAGGTGGTACAATGAGCAGTTCTTC. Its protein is CASSRGGRWYNEQFF.

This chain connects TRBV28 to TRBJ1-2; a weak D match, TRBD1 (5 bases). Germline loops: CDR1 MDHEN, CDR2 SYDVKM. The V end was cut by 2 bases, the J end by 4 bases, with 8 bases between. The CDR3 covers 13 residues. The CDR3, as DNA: TGTGCCAGCAGTTTAGCAGGGTCCTATGGCTACACCTTC. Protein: CASSLAGSYGYTF.

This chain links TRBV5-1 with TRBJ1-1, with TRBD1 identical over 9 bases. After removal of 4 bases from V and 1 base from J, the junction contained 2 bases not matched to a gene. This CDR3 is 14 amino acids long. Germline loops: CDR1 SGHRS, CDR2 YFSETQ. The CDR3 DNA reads TGCGCCAGCAGCCCGGGACAGGGGAACACTGAAGCTTTCTTT. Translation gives CASSPGQGNTEAFF.

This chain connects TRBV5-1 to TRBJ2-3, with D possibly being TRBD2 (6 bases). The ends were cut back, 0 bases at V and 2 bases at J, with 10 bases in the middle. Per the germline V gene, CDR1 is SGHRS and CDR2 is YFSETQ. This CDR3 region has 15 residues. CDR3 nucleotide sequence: TGCGCCAGCAGCTTGGACGGGACTCCCACAGATACGCAGTATTTT. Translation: CASSLDGTPTDTQYF.

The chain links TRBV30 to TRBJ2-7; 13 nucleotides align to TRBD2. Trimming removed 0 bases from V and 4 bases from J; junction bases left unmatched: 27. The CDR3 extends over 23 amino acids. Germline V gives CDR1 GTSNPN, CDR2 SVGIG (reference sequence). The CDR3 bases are TGTGCCTGGAGTGTTAACTCCCATCCCCGGACTAGCGGGAGCTCCACGGGGGAATACGAGCAGTACTTC. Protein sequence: CAWSVNSHPRTSGSSTGEYEQYF.

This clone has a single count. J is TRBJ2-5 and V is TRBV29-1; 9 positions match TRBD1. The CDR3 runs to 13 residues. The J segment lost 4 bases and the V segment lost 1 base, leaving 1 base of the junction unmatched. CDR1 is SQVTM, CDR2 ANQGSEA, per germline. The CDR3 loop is CSVEATGGETQYF. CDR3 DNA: TGCAGCGTTGAAGCGACAGGGGGAGAGACCCAGTACTTC.

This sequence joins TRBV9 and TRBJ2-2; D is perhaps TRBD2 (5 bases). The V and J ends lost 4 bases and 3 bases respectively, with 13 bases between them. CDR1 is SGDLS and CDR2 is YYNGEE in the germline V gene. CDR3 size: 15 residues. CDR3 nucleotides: TGTGCCAGCAGCTCGGGCGCGGGTCACACCGGGGAGCTGTTTTTT. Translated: CASSSGAGHTGELFF.

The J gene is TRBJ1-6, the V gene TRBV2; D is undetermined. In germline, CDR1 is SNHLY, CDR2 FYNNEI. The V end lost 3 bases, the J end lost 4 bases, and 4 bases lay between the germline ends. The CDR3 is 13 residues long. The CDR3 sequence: CASSDAYNSPLHF. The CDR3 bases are TGTGCCAGCAGTGACGCGTATAATTCACCCCTCCACTTT.

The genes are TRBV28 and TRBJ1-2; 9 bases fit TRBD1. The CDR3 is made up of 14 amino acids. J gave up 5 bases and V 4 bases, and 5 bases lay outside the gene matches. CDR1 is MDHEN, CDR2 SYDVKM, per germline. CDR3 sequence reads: CASSSSTGGYGYTF. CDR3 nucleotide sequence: TGTGCCAGCAGTTCATCGACAGGGGGGTATGGCTACACCTTC.